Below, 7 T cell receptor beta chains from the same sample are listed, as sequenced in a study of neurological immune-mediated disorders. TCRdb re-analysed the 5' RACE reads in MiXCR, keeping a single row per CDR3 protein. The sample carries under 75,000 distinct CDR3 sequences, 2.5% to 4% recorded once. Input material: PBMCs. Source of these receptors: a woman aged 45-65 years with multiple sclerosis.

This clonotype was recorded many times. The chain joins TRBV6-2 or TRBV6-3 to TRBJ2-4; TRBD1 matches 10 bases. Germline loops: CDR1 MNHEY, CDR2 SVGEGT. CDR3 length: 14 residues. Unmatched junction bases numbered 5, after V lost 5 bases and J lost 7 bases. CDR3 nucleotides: TGTGCCAGCAGTCGACAGGGGGCGTTGAACATTCAGTACTTC. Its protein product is CASSRQGALNIQYF.

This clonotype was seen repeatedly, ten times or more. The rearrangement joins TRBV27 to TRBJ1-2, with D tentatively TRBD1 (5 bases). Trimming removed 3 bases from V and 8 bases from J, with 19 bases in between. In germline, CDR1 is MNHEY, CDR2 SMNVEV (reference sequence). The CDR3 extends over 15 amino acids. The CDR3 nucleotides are TGTGCCAGCAGTTTTGCGCCAGGGTTTGGAGGCGGCTACACCTTC. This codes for CASSFAPGFGGGYTF.

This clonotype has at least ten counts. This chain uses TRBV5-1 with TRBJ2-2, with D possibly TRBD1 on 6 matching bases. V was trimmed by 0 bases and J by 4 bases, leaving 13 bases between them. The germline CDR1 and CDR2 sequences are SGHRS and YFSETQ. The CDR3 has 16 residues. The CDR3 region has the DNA TGCGCCAGCAGCTTGGACGGGACATCCTTCACCGGGGAGCTGTTTTTT. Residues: CASSLDGTSFTGELFF.

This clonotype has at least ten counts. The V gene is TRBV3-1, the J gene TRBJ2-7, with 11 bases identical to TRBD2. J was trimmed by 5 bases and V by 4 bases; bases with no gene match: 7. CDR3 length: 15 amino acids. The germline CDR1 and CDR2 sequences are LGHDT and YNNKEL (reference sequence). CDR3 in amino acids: CASSRIAGGPNEQYF. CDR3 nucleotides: TGTGCCAGCAGCCGCATAGCGGGAGGGCCCAACGAGCAGTACTTC.

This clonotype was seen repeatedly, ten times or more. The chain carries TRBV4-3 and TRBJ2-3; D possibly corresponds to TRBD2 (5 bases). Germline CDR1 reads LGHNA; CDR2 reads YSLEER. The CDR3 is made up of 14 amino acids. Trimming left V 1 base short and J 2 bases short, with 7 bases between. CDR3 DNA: TGCGCCAGCAGCCAAGGCGGGCTCACAGATACGCAGTATTTT. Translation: CASSQGGLTDTQYF.

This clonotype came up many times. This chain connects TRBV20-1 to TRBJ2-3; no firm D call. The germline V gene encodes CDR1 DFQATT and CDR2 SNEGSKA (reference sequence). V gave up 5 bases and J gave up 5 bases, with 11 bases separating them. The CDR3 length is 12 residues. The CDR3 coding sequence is TGCAGTGCTGCCCCTGGGGAAGATACGCAGTATTTT. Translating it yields CSAAPGEDTQYF.

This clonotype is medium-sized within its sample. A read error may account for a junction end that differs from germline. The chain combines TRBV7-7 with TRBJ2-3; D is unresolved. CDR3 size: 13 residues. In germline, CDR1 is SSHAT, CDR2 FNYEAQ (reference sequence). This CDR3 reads CASSLASTDTQYF. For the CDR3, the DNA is TGTGCTAGCAGCTTAGCTAGCACAGATACGCAGTATTTT.